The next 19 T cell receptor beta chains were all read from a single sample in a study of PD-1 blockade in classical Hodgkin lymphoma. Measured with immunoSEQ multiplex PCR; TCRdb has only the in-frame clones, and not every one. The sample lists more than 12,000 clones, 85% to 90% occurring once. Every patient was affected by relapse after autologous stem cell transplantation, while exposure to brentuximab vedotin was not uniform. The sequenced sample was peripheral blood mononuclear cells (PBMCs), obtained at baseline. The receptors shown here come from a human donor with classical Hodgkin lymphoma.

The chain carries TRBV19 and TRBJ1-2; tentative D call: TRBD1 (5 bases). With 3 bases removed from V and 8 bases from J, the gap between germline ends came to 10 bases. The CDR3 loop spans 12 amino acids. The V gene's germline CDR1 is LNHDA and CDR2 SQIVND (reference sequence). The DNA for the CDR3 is TGTGCCAGTAGTATCCAGGGTATCGGCTACACCTTC. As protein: CASSIQGIGYTF.

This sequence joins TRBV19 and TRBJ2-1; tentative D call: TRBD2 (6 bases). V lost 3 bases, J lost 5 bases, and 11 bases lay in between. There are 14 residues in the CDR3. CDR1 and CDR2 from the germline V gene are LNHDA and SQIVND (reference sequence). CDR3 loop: CASSIIAVDNEQFF. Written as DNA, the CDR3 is TGTGCCAGTAGTATCATAGCGGTGGACAATGAGCAGTTCTTC.

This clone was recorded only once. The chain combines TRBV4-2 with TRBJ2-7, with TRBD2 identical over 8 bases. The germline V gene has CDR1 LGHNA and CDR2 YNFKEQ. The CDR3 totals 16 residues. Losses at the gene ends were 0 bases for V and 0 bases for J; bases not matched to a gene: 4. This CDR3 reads CASSQDPSGGSYEQYF. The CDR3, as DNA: TGTGCCAGCAGCCAAGATCCCAGCGGGGGCTCCTACGAGCAGTACTTC.

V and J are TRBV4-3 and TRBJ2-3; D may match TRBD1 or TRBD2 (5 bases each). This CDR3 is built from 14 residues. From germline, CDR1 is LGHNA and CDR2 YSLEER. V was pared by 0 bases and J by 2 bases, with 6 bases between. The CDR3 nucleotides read TGCGCCAGCAGCCAAGACGGGGCCACAGATACGCAGTATTTT. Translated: CASSQDGATDTQYF.

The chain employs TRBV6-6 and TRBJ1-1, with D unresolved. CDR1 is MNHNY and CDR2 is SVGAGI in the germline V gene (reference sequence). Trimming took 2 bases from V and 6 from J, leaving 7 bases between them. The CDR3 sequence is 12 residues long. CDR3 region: CASSYGVAEAFF. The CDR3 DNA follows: TGTGCCAGCAGTTACGGGGTCGCTGAAGCTTTCTTT.

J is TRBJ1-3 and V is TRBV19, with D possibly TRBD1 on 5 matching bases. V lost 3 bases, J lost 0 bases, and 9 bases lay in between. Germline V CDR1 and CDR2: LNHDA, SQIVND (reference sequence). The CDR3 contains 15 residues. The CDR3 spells CASSITRGSGNTIYF. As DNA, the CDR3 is TGTGCCAGTAGTATTACAAGGGGCTCTGGAAACACCATATATTTT.

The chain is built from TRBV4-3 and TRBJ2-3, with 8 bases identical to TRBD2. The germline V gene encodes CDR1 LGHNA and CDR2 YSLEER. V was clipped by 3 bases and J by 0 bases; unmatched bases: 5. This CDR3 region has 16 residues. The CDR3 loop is CASSHLAGISTDTQYF. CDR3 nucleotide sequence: TGCGCCAGCAGCCACTTAGCGGGGATTAGCACAGATACGCAGTATTTT.

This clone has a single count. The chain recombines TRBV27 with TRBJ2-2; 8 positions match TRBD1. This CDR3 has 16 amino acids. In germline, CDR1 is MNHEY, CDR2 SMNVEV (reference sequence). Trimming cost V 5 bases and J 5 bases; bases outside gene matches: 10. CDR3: CASSIRDRKGTGELFF. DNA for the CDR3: TGTGCCAGCAGTATCCGGGACAGGAAAGGGACCGGGGAGCTGTTTTTT.

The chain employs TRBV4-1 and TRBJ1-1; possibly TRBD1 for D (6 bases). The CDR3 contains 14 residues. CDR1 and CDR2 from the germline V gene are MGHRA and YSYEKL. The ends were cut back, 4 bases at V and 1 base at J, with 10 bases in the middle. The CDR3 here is CASSPGQQNTEAFF. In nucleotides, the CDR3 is TGCGCCAGCAGCCCCGGACAGCAGAACACTGAAGCTTTCTTT.

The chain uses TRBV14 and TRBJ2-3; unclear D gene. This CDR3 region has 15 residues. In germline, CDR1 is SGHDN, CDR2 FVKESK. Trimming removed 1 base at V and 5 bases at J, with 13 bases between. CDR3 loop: CASSQGYSPGDTQYF. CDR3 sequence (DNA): TGTGCCAGCAGCCAAGGTTACAGCCCTGGAGATACGCAGTATTTT.

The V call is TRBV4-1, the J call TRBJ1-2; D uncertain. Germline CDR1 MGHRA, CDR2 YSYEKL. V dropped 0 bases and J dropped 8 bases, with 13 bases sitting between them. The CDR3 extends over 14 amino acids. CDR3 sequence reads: CASSQDRSPLGYTF. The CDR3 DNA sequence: TGCGCCAGCAGCCAAGACAGGTCCCCACTCGGCTACACCTTC.

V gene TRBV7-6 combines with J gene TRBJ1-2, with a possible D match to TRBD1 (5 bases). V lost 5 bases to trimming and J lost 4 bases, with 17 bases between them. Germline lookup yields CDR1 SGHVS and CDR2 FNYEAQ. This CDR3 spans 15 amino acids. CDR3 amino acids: CASSPDSGVSYGYTF. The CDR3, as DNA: TGTGCCAGCAGCCCTGATTCGGGGGTGTCCTATGGCTACACCTTC.

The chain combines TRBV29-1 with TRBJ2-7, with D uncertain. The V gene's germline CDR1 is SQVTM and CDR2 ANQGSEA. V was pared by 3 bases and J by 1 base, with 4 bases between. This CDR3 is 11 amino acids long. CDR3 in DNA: TGCAGCGTTGAGACTTCCTACGAGCAGTACTTC. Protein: CSVETSYEQYF.

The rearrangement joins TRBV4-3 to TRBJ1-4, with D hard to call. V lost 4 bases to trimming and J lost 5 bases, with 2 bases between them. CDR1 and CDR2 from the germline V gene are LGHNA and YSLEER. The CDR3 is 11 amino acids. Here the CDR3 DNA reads TGCGCCAGCAGCCTGAATGAAAAACTGTTTTTT. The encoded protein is CASSLNEKLFF.

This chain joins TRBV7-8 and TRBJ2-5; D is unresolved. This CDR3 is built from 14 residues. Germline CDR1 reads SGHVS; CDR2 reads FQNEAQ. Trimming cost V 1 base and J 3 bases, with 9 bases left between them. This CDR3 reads CASSLDYVEETQYF. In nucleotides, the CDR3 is TGTGCCAGCAGCTTAGACTACGTTGAAGAGACCCAGTACTTC.

CDR3 sequence (DNA): TGTGCCAGCAGTGCCCCCTTCGGGGGAAGCAATCAGCCCCAGCATTTT. Translating gives CASSAPFGGSNQPQHF. The rearrangement links TRBV6-1 to TRBJ1-5; a possible D gene is TRBD1 (5 bases). V was trimmed by 4 bases and J by 1 base, leaving 14 bases between them. The germline CDR1 and CDR2 sequences are MNHNS and SASEGT. The CDR3 consists of 16 residues.

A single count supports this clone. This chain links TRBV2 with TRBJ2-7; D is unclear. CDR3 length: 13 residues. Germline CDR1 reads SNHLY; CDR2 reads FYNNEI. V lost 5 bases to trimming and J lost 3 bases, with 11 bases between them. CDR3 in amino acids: CASSLRMGYEQYF. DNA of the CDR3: TGTGCCAGCAGTTTAAGGATGGGCTACGAGCAGTACTTC.

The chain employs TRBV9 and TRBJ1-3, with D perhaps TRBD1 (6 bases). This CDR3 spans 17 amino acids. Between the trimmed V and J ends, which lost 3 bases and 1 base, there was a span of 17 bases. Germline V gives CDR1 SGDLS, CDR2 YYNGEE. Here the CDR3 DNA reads TGTGCCAGCAGCGGCGACAGCAGGGGAGGGTCTGGAAACACCATATATTTT. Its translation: CASSGDSRGGSGNTIYF.

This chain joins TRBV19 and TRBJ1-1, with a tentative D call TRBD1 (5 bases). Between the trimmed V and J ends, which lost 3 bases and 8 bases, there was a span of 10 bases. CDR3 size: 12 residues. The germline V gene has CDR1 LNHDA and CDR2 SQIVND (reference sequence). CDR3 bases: TGTGCCAGTAGTATCCCAGGGTGGGAAGCTTTCTTT. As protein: CASSIPGWEAFF.